These 13 T cell receptor beta chains were all obtained from the same sample, sequenced in a study of technical replicates of blood from a few donors. Here immunoSEQ multiplex PCR was the method, and the copy in TCRdb shows in-frame clones only, minus some. The sample records roughly 70,000 clones, just over 90% being singletons. The sequenced material came from PBMCs. The receptors come from a human donor in good health. Some clones in this sample may be carry-over from other donors' samples.

Here the CDR3 reads CSVTGGNTEAFF. CDR3 DNA: TGCAGCGTGACAGGGGGTAACACTGAAGCTTTCTTT. The chain links TRBV29-1 to TRBJ1-1; 9 positions match TRBD1. Germline V gives CDR1 SQVTM, CDR2 ANQGSEA. This CDR3 comprises 12 residues. V dropped 6 bases and J dropped 2; count of bases not matched to a gene: 1.

This rearrangement joins TRBV13 to TRBJ2-2, with a tentative D call TRBD1 (6 bases). The V gene lost 8 bases and the J gene lost 6 bases, with 22 bases spanning the gap. The germline CDR1 and CDR2 sequences are PRHDT and FYEKMQ (reference sequence). This CDR3 is 16 amino acids long. The CDR3 DNA reads as TGTGCCAGCGTCTTAGGCGGGCCAGGGGATGCCGGGGAGCTGTTTTTT. Its protein product is CASVLGGPGDAGELFF.

The chain carries TRBV19 and TRBJ1-5; D is perhaps TRBD1 (6 bases). V lost 6 bases and J lost 4, with 19 bases in between. CDR3 size: 16 residues. CDR1 and CDR2 from the germline V gene are LNHDA and SQIVND (reference sequence). The CDR3 nucleotides read TGTGCCAGTAGGGGGGCCTTGGGGCAGAAGAATCAGCCCCAGCATTTT. Protein sequence: CASRGALGQKNQPQHF.

The V gene is TRBV4-2, the J gene TRBJ1-1, with TRBD1 matching over 8 bases. Unmatched junction bases numbered 16, after V lost 4 bases and J lost 6 bases. CDR1 and CDR2 (germline): LGHNA, YNFKEQ. This CDR3 has 17 residues. CDR3 protein: CASSPHPGQDDLAEAFF. As DNA, the CDR3 is TGTGCCAGCAGCCCTCACCCGGGACAGGACGACCTGGCTGAAGCTTTCTTT.

The rearrangement uses TRBV15 and TRBJ1-4; perhaps TRBD1 as D (6 bases). CDR3 length: 15 amino acids. Trimming removed 4 bases at V and 10 bases at J, with 19 bases between. Germline V gene data show CDR1 as LNHNV and CDR2 as YYDKDF (reference sequence). CDR3 sequence (DNA): TGTGCCACCAGCACGGACAGCGGGGAAATTACAAAACTGTTTTTT. Protein sequence: CATSTDSGEITKLFF.

The rearrangement joins TRBV12-5 to TRBJ2-4; 10 bases map to TRBD1. This CDR3 is built from 15 residues. Trimming took 1 base from V and 8 from J; bases not matched to a gene: 5. In germline, CDR1 is LGHNT, CDR2 FRNRAP. CDR3 DNA sequence: TGTGCTAGTGGTTTGGGATGGGGGACAGGGGACATTCAGTACTTC. This sequence encodes CASGLGWGTGDIQYF.

The V gene is TRBV4-2, the J gene TRBJ1-2, with a tentative D call TRBD1 (6 bases). Deletions cut 2 bases from V and 2 bases from J, with 9 bases between. Germline assignment: CDR1 LGHNA and CDR2 YNFKEQ. This CDR3 is 14 amino acids long. The CDR3 loop reads CASSQFTGNYGYTF. In DNA form, the CDR3 reads TGTGCCAGCAGCCAATTTACAGGGAACTATGGCTACACCTTC.

A single count supports this clone. The identical CDR3 is also encoded by other nucleotide sequences in the sample. The V call is TRBV25-1, the J call TRBJ2-3; tentative D call: TRBD1 (5 bases). CDR3 size: 14 residues. Germline-derived CDR1 and CDR2 are MGHDK and SYGVNS. V was pared by 11 bases and J by 2 bases, with 17 bases between. CDR3 residues: CASSDPGYTDTQYF. DNA for the CDR3: TGTGCCTCCTCCGACCCAGGGTACACAGATACGCAGTATTTT.

This clone appeared a single time. The chain links TRBV7-7 to TRBJ2-5; 7 bases line up with TRBD1. CDR1 SSHAT and CDR2 FNYEAQ come from the germline V gene (reference sequence). CDR3 length: 14 amino acids. V gave up 5 bases and J gave up 7 bases; unmatched junction bases: 10. CDR3: CASSRTGTAGTQYF. For the CDR3, the DNA is TGTGCCAGCAGCCGCACAGGGACAGCAGGGACCCAGTACTTC.

This chain links TRBV7-2 with TRBJ2-5, with 13 bases lining up with TRBD2. The germline CDR1 and CDR2 sequences are SGHTA and FQGNSA. Trimming took 4 bases from V and 2 from J; bases not matched to a gene: 1. This CDR3 is built from 15 residues. This CDR3 reads CASSWGLAGQETQYF. CDR3 nucleotide sequence: TGTGCCAGCAGCTGGGGACTAGCGGGGCAAGAGACCCAGTACTTC.

This chain links TRBV7-9 with TRBJ1-1, with D unresolved. V lost 10 bases and J lost 8, with 14 bases in between. CDR1 is SEHNR and CDR2 is FQNEAQ in the germline V gene (reference sequence). The CDR3 extends over 11 amino acids. CDR3 protein: CATHAGAEAFF. As DNA, the CDR3 is TGTGCCACACACGCGGGCGCGGAAGCTTTCTTT.

The chain carries TRBV10-3 and TRBJ1-2; 8 positions agree with TRBD1. V gave up 6 bases and J gave up 5 bases; unmatched junction bases: 5. The CDR3 contains 13 residues. CDR1 is ENHRY and CDR2 is SYGVKD in the germline V gene. CDR3 in DNA: TGTGCCATCAGCCCGGGACAGGTTTATGGCTACACCTTC. Amino acid sequence: CAISPGQVYGYTF.

The chain carries TRBV7-6 and TRBJ2-3; 9 positions match TRBD2. The trim removed 3 bases at V and 0 bases at J, leaving 1 base unmatched. The CDR3 consists of 15 residues. Germline values: CDR1 SGHVS, CDR2 FNYEAQ. The CDR3 coding sequence is TGTGCCAGCAGCTTGGCGGGGGGGAGCACAGATACGCAGTATTTT. Its translation is CASSLAGGSTDTQYF.